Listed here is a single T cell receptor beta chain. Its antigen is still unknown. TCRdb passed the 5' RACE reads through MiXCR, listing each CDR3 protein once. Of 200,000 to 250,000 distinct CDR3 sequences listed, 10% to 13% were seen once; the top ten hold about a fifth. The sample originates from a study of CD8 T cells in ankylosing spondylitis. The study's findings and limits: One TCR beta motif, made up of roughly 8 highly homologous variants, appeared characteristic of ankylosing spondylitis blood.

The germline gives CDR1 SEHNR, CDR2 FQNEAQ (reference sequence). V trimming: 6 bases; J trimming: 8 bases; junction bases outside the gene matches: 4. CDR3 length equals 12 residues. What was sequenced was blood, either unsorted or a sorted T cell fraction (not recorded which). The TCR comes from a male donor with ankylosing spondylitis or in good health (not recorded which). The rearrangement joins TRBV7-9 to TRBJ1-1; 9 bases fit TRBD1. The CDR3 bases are TGTGCCAGCAGTACTGGACAGGGGGAAGCTTTCTTT. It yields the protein CASSTGQGEAFF.